A selection of T cell receptor beta chains follows, all from one sample in a study of regulatory T cells in long-lasting Graves disease. TCRdb recomputed calls from the multiplex PCR reads with MiXCR, one row per CDR3 protein. There are 400,000 to 550,000 distinct CDR3 sequences in the sample; 16% occur only once, and 9.5% to 12% lies in the top ten. These data were likewise used in another study, on T cells in Graves' hyperthyroidism and ophthalmopathy.

The sequencing here drew on peripheral blood mononuclear cells (PBMCs), taken at new diagnosis, from a patient treated with antithyroid drugs. These receptors originate from a woman under 40 with Graves disease. Each CDR3 is given with its conserved first and last residue. Each record gives: D gene, V gene, J gene, clone size, CDR3 protein, CDR3 DNA. The D gene is left open where the match is weak. Clone sizes are given selectively: once, few, many, or a class where the clone is expanded.

.	TRBV20-1	TRBJ2-4	few	CSARPGPAKNIQYF	TGCAGTGCTAGACCGGGTCCAGCCAAAAACATTCAGTACTTC
TRBD2	TRBV18	TRBJ2-1	many	CASSSKREGRKTYTYNEQFF	TGTGCCAGCTCATCCAAGCGGGAGGGCCGAAAAACATATACCTACAATGAGCAGTTCTTC
.	TRBV20-1	TRBJ2-7	.	CSAFRQEFYEQYF	TGCAGTGCTTTTCGACAGGAGTTCTACGAGCAGTACTTC
.	TRBV19	TRBJ1-1	.	CASSISQNTEAFF	TGTGCCAGTAGTATTTCTCAGAACACTGAAGCTTTCTTT
TRBD1	TRBV11-2	TRBJ1-1	many	CASSLGGQTVDTEAFF	TGTGCCAGCAGCTTAGGGGGACAGACAGTGGACACTGAAGCTTTCTTT
TRBD2	TRBV11-2	TRBJ2-7	.	CASSLTTRGSSYEQYF	TGTGCCAGCAGCTTAACTACACGCGGGAGCTCCTACGAGCAGTACTTC
.	TRBV4-1	TRBJ1-1	many	CASSQELAVPFF	TGCGCCAGCAGCCAAGAGTTGGCGGTACCTTTCTTT
.	TRBV6-1	TRBJ1-3	few	CASSQLSSVVGNTIYF	TGTGCCAGCAGCCAGCTATCTTCCGTGGTGGGAAACACCATATATTTT
TRBD1	TRBV7-3	TRBJ2-5	.	CASSPGQGIETQYF	TGTGCCAGCAGCCCCGGACAGGGGATCGAGACCCAGTACTTC
.	TRBV27	TRBJ2-3	many	CASSPSTRRGADTQYF	TGTGCCAGCAGTCCTTCGACTAGAAGGGGAGCAGATACGCAGTATTTT
.	TRBV19	TRBJ2-3	.	CASSITGTRTDTQYF	TGTGCCAGTAGTATCACCGGGACACGAACAGATACGCAGTATTTT
TRBD1	TRBV30	TRBJ2-7	.	CAWSRKGAWQYF	TGTGCCTGGAGCCGCAAGGGGGCCTGGCAGTACTTC
TRBD2	TRBV29-1	TRBJ2-7	many	CSVDSGSSYEQYF	TGCAGCGTTGATAGCGGGAGCTCCTACGAGCAGTACTTC
.	TRBV13	TRBJ2-1	.	CASSLIWPAMNEQFF	TGTGCCAGCAGCTTAATCTGGCCGGCAATGAATGAGCAGTTCTTC
TRBD2	TRBV5-1	TRBJ2-1	.	CASAPFGRTSGANEQFF	TGCGCCAGCGCTCCCTTCGGTCGGACTAGCGGGGCCAATGAGCAGTTCTTC
.	TRBV29-1	TRBJ2-3	.	CSVDRLLPGTDTQYF	TGCAGCGTTGATCGACTACTCCCAGGCACAGATACGCAGTATTTT
TRBD2	TRBV27	TRBJ2-5	many	CASSLSRGLAGQPPETQYF	TGTGCCAGCAGTTTATCGAGGGGACTAGCGGGCCAGCCCCCCGAGACCCAGTACTTC
.	TRBV19	TRBJ2-5	.	CASSMGRGETQYF	TGTGCCAGTAGTATGGGAAGGGGAGAGACCCAGTACTTC
TRBD2	TRBV28	TRBJ2-4	many	CASSTGLAGLAKNIQYF	TGTGCCAGCAGCACAGGACTAGCGGGGCTAGCCAAAAACATTCAGTACTTC
.	TRBV6-2/TRBV6-3	TRBJ2-1	many	CASSYSTASSYNEQFF	TGTGCCAGCAGTTACTCCACGGCCTCCTCCTACAATGAGCAGTTCTTC
TRBD1	TRBV12-3/TRBV12-4	TRBJ1-2	once	CASSRGGTGSLGYTF	TGTGCCAGCAGTCGCGGCGGGACAGGGTCCCTTGGCTACACCTTC
TRBD1	TRBV20-1	TRBJ1-4	.	CSAPTGTGSEKLFF	TGCAGTGCTCCAACCGGGACAGGGAGTGAAAAACTGTTTTTT
.	TRBV5-4	TRBJ2-1	.	CASSLSWGAYNEQFF	TGTGCCAGCAGCTTGTCTTGGGGCGCCTACAATGAGCAGTTCTTC
.	TRBV30	TRBJ2-5	many	CAWSQRWQETQYF	TGTGCCTGGAGTCAGCGGTGGCAAGAGACCCAGTACTTC
.	TRBV11-2	TRBJ2-1	many	CASSFRYTADRSYNEQFF	TGTGCCAGCAGCTTTCGGTATACAGCGGACCGCTCCTACAATGAGCAGTTCTTC
.	TRBV20-1	TRBJ2-5	many	CSARGGTRETQYF	TGCAGTGCTAGAGGGGGGACCAGGGAGACCCAGTACTTC
.	TRBV12-3/TRBV12-4	TRBJ1-1	many	CASSTSGISEAFF	TGTGCCAGTAGTACATCCGGAATTTCTGAAGCTTTCTTT
.	TRBV29-1	TRBJ2-7	.	CSVVTTYEQYF	TGCAGCGTTGTCACTACCTACGAGCAGTACTTC
.	TRBV11-2	TRBJ1-2	many	CASSLEADGYTF	TGTGCCAGCAGCTTGGAGGCAGATGGCTACACCTTC
TRBD2	TRBV7-9	TRBJ2-3	.	CASSHRAGGPAIVYTQYF	TGTGCCAGCAGCCACCGTGCGGGAGGGCCGGCGATTGTTTATACGCAGTATTTT
.	TRBV10-1	TRBJ1-1	.	CASSGTSETEAFF	TGCGCCAGCAGTGGGACTTCGGAGACTGAAGCTTTCTTT
.	TRBV2	TRBJ2-5	many	CASSGGASQETQYF	TGTGCCAGCAGTGGTGGTGCTAGCCAAGAGACCCAGTACTTC
.	TRBV5-1	TRBJ2-3	few	CASSVRADTQYF	TGCGCCAGCAGCGTGCGGGCAGATACGCAGTATTTT
.	TRBV15	TRBJ2-1	.	CATSTAGYNEQFF	TGTGCCACCAGCACTGCAGGGTACAATGAGCAGTTCTTC
.	TRBV11-2	TRBJ2-1	few	CATSRRGGAYNEQFF	TGTGCCACCAGCAGGCGGGGAGGCGCCTACAATGAGCAGTTCTTC
TRBD2	TRBV7-6	TRBJ2-7	few	CASSLETGGGNYEQYF	TGTGCCAGCAGCTTAGAAACGGGGGGGGGGAACTACGAGCAGTACTTC
TRBD2	TRBV5-1	TRBJ2-1	.	CASSLGPAGSPEQFF	TGCGCCAGCAGCTTGGGTCCAGCGGGATCTCCTGAGCAGTTCTTC
.	TRBV20-1	TRBJ2-7	many	CSAPPRDRQYEQYF	TGCAGTGCCCCACCCCGTGACAGGCAATACGAGCAGTACTTC
TRBD1	TRBV7-9	TRBJ2-5	.	CASSHGDRGSLETQYF	TGTGCCAGCAGCCACGGGGACAGGGGGTCCCTGGAGACCCAGTACTTC
TRBD1	TRBV27	TRBJ2-3	many	CASSLRDSPTDTQYF	TGTGCCAGCAGTTTGAGGGACAGCCCCACAGATACGCAGTATTTT
.	TRBV5-5	TRBJ1-1	.	CASSLVGLRQALNTEAFF	TGTGCCAGCAGCTTGGTTGGCTTGAGACAGGCCTTGAACACTGAAGCTTTCTTT
.	TRBV27	TRBJ1-1	few	CASRGKSKAFF	TGTGCCAGTAGAGGAAAATCCAAAGCTTTCTTT
TRBD2	TRBV28	TRBJ2-2	few	CASSLSERASGSVPGELFF	TGTGCCAGCAGTTTAAGTGAGAGGGCTAGCGGGAGCGTACCCGGGGAGCTGTTTTTT
.	TRBV5-5	TRBJ2-5	few	CASSFNPHLIGTQYF	TGTGCCAGCAGCTTCAACCCTCACCTAATTGGGACCCAGTACTTC
.	TRBV20-1	TRBJ1-2	few	CSAGRASMYGYTF	TGCAGTGCTGGCCGGGCTTCCATGTATGGCTACACCTTC